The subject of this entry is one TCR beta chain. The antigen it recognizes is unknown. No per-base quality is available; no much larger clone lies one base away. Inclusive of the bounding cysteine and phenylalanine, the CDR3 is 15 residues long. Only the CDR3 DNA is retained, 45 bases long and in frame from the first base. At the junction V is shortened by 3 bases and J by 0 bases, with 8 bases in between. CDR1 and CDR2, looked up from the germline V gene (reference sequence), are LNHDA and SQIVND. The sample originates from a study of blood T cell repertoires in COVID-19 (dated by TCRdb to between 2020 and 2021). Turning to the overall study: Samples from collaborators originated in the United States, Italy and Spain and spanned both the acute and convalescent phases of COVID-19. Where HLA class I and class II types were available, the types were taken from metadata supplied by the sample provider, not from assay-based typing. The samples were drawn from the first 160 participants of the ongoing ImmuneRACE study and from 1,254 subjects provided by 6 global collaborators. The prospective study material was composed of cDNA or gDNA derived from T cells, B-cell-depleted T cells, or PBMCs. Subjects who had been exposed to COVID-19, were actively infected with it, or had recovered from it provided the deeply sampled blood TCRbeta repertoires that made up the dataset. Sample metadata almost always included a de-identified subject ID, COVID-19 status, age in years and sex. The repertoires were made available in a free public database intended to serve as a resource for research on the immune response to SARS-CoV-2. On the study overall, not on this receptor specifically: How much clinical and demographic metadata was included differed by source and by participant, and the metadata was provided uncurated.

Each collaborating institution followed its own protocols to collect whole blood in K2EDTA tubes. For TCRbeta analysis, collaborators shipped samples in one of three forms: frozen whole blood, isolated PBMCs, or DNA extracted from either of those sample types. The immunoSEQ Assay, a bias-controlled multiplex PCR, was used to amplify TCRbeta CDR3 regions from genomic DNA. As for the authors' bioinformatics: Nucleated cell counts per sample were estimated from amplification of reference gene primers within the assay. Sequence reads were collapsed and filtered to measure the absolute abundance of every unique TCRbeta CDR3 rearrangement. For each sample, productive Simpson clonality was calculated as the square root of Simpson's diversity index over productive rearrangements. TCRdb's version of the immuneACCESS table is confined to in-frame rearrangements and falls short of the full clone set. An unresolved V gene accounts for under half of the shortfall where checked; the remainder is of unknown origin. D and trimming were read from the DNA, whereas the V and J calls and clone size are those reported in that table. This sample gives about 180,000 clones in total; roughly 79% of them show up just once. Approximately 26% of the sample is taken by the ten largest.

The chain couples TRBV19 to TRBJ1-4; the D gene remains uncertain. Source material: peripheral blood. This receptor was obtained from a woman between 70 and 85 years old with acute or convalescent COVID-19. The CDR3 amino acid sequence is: CASSMRKATNEKLFF. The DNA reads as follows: TGTGCCAGTAGTATGAGGAAGGCAACTAATGAAAAACTGTTTTTT.